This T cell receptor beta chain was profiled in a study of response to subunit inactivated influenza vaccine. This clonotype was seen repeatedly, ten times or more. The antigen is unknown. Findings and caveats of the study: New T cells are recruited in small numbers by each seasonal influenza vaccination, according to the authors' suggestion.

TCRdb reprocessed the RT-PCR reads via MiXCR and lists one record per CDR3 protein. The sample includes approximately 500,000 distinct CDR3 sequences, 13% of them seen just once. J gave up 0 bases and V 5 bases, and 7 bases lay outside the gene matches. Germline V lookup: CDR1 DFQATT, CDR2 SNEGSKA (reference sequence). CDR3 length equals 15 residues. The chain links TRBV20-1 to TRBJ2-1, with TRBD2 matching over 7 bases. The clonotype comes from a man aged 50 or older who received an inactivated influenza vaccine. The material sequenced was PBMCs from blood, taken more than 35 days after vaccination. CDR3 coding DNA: TGCAGTGCTCCCCGAGCGGGGAGCTCCTACAATGAGCAGTTCTTC. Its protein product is CSAPRAGSSYNEQFF.